This TCR beta chain stems from a study of T cell repertoires in cytomegalovirus infection. Overall study: In the study, CMV epitopes included recently identified HLA-C-restricted and well-studied HLA-B-restricted ones. The public TCR beta signatures pointed to both CMV infection and matching HLA type.

Study observations and caveats: Pooled public TCR beta family frequency picked out CMV carriers with the relevant HLA. HLA-C-restricted CMV clonotypes gave the most frequent clonotype in two of eight donors.

Trimming took off 1 base at V and 4 bases at J, with 13 bases between the two ends. This CDR3 is 15 amino acids long. The germline gives CDR1 SGHTA, CDR2 FQGNSA. This clonotype was seen only a few times. Its antigen is still unknown. MiXCR, applied by TCRdb to the reads, yields one record per CDR3 protein. The sample includes over 250,000 distinct CDR3 sequences, approximately 22% of them seen just once. This TCR derives from a human donor in good health (CMV status not recorded). Some clones in this sample may be carry-over from other donors' samples. The chain links TRBV7-2 to TRBJ1-2; D is unresolved. The sequencing here drew on cultured PBMCs, taken from culture after CMV antigen stimulation. CDR3 sequence reads: CASSLDAGRGYGYTF. DNA of the CDR3: TGTGCCAGCAGCTTAGACGCTGGACGGGGCTATGGCTACACCTTC.